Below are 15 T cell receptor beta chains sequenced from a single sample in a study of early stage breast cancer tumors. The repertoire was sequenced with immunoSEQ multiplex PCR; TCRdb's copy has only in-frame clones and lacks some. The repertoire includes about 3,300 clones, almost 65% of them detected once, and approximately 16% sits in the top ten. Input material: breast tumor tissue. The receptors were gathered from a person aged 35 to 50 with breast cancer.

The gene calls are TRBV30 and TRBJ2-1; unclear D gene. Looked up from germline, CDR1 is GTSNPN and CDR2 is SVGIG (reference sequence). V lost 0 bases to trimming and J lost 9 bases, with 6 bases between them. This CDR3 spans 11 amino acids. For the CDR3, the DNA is TGTGCCTGGAGTGTACTCTTTGAGCAGTTCTTC. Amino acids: CAWSVLFEQFF.

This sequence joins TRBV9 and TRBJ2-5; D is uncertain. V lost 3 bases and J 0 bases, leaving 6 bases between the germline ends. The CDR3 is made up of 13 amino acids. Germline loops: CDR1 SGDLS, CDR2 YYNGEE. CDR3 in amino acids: CASSAQDQETQYF. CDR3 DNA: TGTGCCAGCAGCGCCCAGGACCAAGAGACCCAGTACTTC. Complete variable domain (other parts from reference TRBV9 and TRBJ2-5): DSGVTQTPKHLITATGQRVTLRCSPRSGDLSVYWYQQSLDQGLQFLIQYYNGEERAKGNILERFSAQQFPDLHSELNLSSLELGDSALYFCASSAQDQETQYFGPGTRLLVL.

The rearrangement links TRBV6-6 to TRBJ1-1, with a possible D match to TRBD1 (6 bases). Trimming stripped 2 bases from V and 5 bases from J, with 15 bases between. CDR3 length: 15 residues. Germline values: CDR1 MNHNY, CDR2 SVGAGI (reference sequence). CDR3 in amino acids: CASSYPWGARTEAFF. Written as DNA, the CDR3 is TGTGCCAGCAGTTACCCGTGGGGGGCGCGGACTGAAGCTTTCTTT.

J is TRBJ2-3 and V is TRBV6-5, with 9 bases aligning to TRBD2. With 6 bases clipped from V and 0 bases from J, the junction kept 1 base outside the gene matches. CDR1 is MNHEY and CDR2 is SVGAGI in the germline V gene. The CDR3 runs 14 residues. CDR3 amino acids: CASRLAGSTDTQYF. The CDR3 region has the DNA TGTGCCAGCAGGCTAGCGGGAAGCACAGATACGCAGTATTTT.

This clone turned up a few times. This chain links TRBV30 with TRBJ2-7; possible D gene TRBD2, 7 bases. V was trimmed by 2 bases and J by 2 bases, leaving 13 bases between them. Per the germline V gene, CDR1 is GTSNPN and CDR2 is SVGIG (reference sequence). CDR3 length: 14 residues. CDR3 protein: CAWSSGGMAYEQYF. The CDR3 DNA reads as TGTGCCTGGAGTTCGGGGGGCATGGCCTACGAGCAGTACTTC.

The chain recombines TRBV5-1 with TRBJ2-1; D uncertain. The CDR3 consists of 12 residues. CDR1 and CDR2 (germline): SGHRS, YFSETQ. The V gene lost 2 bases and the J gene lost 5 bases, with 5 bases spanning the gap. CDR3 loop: CASSFLDNEQFF. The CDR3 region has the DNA TGCGCCAGCAGCTTTCTCGACAATGAGCAGTTCTTC.

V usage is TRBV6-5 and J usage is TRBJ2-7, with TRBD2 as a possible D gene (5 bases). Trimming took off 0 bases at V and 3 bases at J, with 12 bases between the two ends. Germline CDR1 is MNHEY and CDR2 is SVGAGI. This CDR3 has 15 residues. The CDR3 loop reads CASSYSRGFSYEQYF. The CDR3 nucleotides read TGTGCCAGCAGTTACTCACGCGGGTTTAGCTACGAGCAGTACTTC.

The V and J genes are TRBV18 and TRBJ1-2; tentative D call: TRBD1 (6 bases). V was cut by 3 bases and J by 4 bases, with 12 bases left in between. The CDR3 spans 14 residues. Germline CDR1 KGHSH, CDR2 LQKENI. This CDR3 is CASSPADRSYGYTF. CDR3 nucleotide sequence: TGTGCCAGCTCACCGGCCGACAGGAGCTATGGCTACACCTTC.

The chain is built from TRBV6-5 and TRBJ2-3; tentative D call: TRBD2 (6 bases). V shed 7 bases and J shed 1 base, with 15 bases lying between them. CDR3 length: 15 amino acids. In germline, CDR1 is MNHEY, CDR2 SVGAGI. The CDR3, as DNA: TGTGCCAGCACCAACGGGGCTAGCGGCACAGATACGCAGTATTTT. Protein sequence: CASTNGASGTDTQYF.

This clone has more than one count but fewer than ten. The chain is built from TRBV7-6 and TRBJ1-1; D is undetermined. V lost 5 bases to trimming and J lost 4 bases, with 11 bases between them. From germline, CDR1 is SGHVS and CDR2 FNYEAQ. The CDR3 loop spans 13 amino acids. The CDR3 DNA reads TGTGCCAGCAGCCGCAGCAAGGGCACTGAAGCTTTCTTT. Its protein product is CASSRSKGTEAFF. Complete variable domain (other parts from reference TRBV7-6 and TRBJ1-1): GAGVSQSPRYKVTKRGQDVALRCDPISGHVSLYWYRQALGQGPEFLTYFNYEAQQDKSGLPNDRFSAERPEGSISTLTIQRTEQRDSAMYRCASSRSKGTEAFFGQGTRLTVV.

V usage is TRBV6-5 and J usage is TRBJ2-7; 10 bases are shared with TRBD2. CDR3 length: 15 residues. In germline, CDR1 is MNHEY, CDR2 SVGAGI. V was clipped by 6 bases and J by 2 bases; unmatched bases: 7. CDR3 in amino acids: CASRLTSGDTYEQYF. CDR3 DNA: TGTGCCAGCAGATTAACTAGCGGGGACACCTACGAGCAGTACTTC.

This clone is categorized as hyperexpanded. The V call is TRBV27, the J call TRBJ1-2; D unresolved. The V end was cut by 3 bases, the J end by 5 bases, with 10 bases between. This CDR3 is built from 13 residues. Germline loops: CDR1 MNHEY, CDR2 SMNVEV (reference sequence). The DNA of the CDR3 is TGTGCCAGCAGTTTTGGGGTACGATATGGCTACACCTTC. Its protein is CASSFGVRYGYTF.

CDR3 DNA: TGTGCCAGCAGCTTAGGTGGGGGACTGTACCAAGAGACCCAGTACTTC. Its protein product is CASSLGGGLYQETQYF. This sequence joins TRBV7-9 and TRBJ2-5; TRBD2 might be the D (6 bases). Trimming removed 1 base from V and 0 bases from J, with 12 bases in between. Germline V gene data show CDR1 as SEHNR and CDR2 as FQNEAQ (reference sequence). The CDR3 runs to 16 residues. The complete variable domain, with remaining parts taken from reference TRBV7-9 and TRBJ2-5, reads DTGVSQNPRHKITKRGQNVTFRCDPISEHNRLYWYRQTLGQGPEFLTYFQNEAQLEKSRLLSDRFSAERPKGSFSTLEIQRTEQGDSAMYLCASSLGGGLYQETQYFGPGTRLLVL.

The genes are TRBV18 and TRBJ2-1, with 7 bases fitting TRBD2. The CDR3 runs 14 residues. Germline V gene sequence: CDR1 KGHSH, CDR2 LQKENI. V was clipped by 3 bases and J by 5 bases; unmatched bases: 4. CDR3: CASSPQSGNNEQFF. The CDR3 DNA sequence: TGTGCCAGCTCACCCCAGAGCGGGAACAATGAGCAGTTCTTC.

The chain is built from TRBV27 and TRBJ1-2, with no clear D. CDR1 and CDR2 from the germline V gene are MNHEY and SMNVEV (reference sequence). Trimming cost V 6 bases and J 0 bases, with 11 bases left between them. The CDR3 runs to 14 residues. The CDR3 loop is CASSLDTSNYGYTF. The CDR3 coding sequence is TGTGCCAGCAGCCTTGACACGTCTAACTATGGCTACACCTTC.